This T cell receptor (beta chain) was profiled in a study of blood T cell repertoires in COVID-19. The assay was immunoSEQ multiplex PCR, and TCRdb's table has in-frame clones only and misses some. The sample contains over 250,000 clones, approximately 90% of which appear only once. The CDR3 length is 12 residues. Between the trimmed V and J ends, which lost 7 bases and 2 bases, there was a span of 6 bases. This receptor was identified in a man aged 40-49 years who had recovered from COVID-19. The rearrangement uses TRBV12-3 or TRBV12-4 and TRBJ1-3; D remains ambiguous. Source material: PBMCs or T cells enriched from blood (not recorded which). CDR3 in DNA: TGTGCCAGCATGACAACTGGAAACACCATATATTTT. Its translation: CASMTTGNTIYF.